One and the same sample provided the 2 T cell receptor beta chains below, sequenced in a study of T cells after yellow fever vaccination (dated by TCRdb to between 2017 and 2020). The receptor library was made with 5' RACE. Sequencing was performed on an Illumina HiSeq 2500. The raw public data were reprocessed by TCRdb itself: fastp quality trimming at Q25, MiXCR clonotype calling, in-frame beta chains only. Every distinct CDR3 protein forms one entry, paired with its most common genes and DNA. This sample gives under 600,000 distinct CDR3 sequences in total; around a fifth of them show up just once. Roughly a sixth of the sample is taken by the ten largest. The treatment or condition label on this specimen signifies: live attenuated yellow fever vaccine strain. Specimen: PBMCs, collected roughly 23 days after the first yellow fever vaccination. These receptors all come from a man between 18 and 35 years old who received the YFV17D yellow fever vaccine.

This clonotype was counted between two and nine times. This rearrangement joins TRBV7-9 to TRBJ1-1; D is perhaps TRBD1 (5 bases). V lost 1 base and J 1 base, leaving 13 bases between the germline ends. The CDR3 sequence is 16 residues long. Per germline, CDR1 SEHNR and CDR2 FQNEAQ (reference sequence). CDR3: CASSLGSGLGNTEAFF. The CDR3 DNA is TGTGCCAGCAGCTTAGGCTCAGGGCTGGGGAACACTGAAGCTTTCTTT.

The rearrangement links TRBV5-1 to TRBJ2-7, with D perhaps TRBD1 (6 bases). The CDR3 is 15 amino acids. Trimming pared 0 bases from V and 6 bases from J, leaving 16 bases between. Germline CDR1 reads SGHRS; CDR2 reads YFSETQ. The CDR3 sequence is CASSLGVGGYIEQYF. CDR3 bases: TGCGCCAGCAGCTTGGGGGTAGGGGGATATATCGAGCAGTACTTC.